Listed here is a single TCR beta chain. This entry is derived from a study of blood T cell repertoires in COVID-19. Turning to the study itself: PBMCs, B-cell-depleted T cells, or T cells were the source of the cDNA or gDNA that made up the material.

Germline V CDR1 and CDR2: SQVTM, ANQGSEA. The V end was cut by 5 bases, the J end by 9 bases, with 14 bases between. The CDR3 totals 12 residues. Authors' analysis steps: Reference gene primers were amplified, and this amplification served to estimate nucleated cell counts. TCRdb's copy holds only in-frame clones and misses some; the assay was immunoSEQ multiplex PCR. Clone size and V and J calls were adopted from that table, with D and trimming inferred from the DNA. The table shows some 300,000 clones, with around nine tenths occurring only once. The rearrangement links TRBV29-1 to TRBJ2-1; maybe TRBD2 (7 bases). The sample taken for sequencing was peripheral blood. The source of this sequence is a man between 65 and 80 years old with acute or convalescent COVID-19. The chain's CDR3 is CSVQGGGIEQFF. In DNA, the CDR3 is TGCAGCGTTCAAGGGGGGGGAATTGAGCAGTTCTTC.